The clone carrying this TCR beta chain was counted many times. The data were taken from a study of T-cell reconstitution after alpha-beta-depleted transplantation in children. Unique molecular identifiers were built into the TCRbeta library. A single record per CDR3 protein comes from TCRdb applying MiXCR to the PCR reads. The sample shows some 640,000 distinct CDR3 sequences, approximately 15% of them seen only once. The germline V gene has CDR1 DFQATT and CDR2 SNEGSKA (reference sequence). The CDR3 is 14 amino acids. V shed 3 bases and J shed 4 bases, with 15 bases lying between them. This receptor was obtained from a human donor who donated a stem cell graft to a child with acute myeloid leukemia. This chain joins TRBV20-1 and TRBJ1-2; D is undetermined. Sequenced material: PBMCs from the stem cell graft donor, taken from the stem cell graft. CDR3 amino acids: CSASQDPLFYGYTF. The CDR3 DNA is TGCAGTGCTAGCCAAGATCCCCTTTTCTATGGCTACACCTTC.